Listed here is a single T cell receptor (beta chain). Its cognate antigen is unknown. The TCR beta profiling, which covered VDJ combination and CDR3 sequence, was carried out using genomic DNA as the template. TCRdb recomputed calls from the reads with MiXCR, one row per CDR3 protein. The sample holds about 160,000 distinct CDR3 sequences; about 45% are singletons and the top ten take about 2.9%. The sample belongs to a study of CD8+CD57+ T cells in acquired aplastic anemia. Study-level background: An average of roughly 3 ug of DNA was obtained from sorted CD4+ and CD8+ cells. General study results and limits: Researchers reported that CD8+ Simpson's diversity was not significantly different in patients versus controls.

The CDR3 runs to 18 residues. The germline CDR1 and CDR2 sequences are SNHLY and FYNNEI. Trimming removed 7 bases at V and 8 bases at J, with 27 bases between. In patients chosen for sequencing, flow cytometry had shown CD8+CD57+ cell expansion. The sequencing input was sorted CD4+, CD8+, or CD8+CD57+ T cells (not recorded which) from PBMCs. The chain carries TRBV2 and TRBJ1-6; D is possibly TRBD1 (5 bases). The receptor comes from a human donor with aplastic anemia. CDR3 sequence (DNA): TGTGCCAGCACCGAGGGGCAGGGTCGTATCAGTCGGGATTCACCCCTCCACTTT. Translation gives CASTEGQGRISRDSPLHF. Full variable domain (remainder filled in from reference TRBV2 and TRBJ1-6): EPEVTQTPSHQVTQMGQEVILRCVPISNHLYFYWYRQILGQKVEFLVSFYNNEISEKSEIFDDQFSVERPDGSNFTLKIRSTKLEDSAMYFCASTEGQGRISRDSPLHFGNGTRLTVT.